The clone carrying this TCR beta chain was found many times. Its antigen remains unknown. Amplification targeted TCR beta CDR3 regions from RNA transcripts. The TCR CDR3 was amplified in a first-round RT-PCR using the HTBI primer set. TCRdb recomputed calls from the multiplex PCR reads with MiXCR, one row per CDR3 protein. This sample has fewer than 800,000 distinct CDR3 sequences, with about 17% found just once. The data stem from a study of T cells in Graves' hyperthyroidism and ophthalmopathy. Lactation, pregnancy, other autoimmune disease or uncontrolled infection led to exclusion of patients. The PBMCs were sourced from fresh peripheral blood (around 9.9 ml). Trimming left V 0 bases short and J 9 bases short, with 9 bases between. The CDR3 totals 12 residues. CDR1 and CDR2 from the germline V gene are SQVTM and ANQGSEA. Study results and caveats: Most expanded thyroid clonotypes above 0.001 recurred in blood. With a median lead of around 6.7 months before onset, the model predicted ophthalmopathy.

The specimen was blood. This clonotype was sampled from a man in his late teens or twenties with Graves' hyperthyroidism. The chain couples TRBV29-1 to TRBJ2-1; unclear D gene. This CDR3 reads CSVEDWMSEQFF. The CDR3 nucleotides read TGCAGCGTTGAAGATTGGATGAGTGAGCAGTTCTTC.